Each of the 24 T cell receptor beta chains below was sequenced from the same sample in a study of Ad26.COV2.S vaccination and SARS-CoV-2 variants. Method: immunoSEQ multiplex PCR; TCRdb's copy keeps in-frame clones and lacks some. The table lists around 300,000 clones, around 89% of them singletons. This sample's treatment: around 19 received Ad26.COV2.S at low or high dose, single or two shots; a few received placebo; per-sample allocation not given. Day 63 following the first vaccine or placebo injection was when the samples were taken. The sample here was peripheral blood, taken in a trial of Ad26.COV2.S vaccine versus placebo. The receptors stem from a person between 18 and 60 years old who received the Ad26.COV2.S COVID-19 vaccine or a placebo.

The rearrangement uses TRBV7-2 and TRBJ2-7, with D perhaps matching TRBD1 or TRBD2 (6 bases each). The V end lost 2 bases, the J end lost 6 bases, and 11 bases lay between the germline ends. The CDR3 is 13 amino acids. The germline V gene encodes CDR1 SGHTA and CDR2 FQGNSA. CDR3 amino acids: CASSLYPGAEQYF. CDR3 in DNA: TGTGCCAGCAGCTTATACCCGGGGGCCGAGCAGTACTTC.

The V call is TRBV30, the J call TRBJ1-1, with unresolved D. Trimming cost V 2 bases and J 1 base, with 8 bases left between them. Per germline, CDR1 GTSNPN and CDR2 SVGIG (reference sequence). The CDR3 loop spans 13 amino acids. CDR3 coding DNA: TGTGCCTGGAGTCGACTCGGGAACACTGAAGCTTTCTTT. Its translation: CAWSRLGNTEAFF.

This chain uses TRBV7-3 with TRBJ2-3, with D maybe TRBD2 (6 bases). The V gene's germline CDR1 is SGHTA and CDR2 FQGTGA. This CDR3 is built from 17 residues. V lost 5 bases to trimming and J lost 4 bases, with 22 bases between them. For the CDR3, the DNA is TGTGCCAGCAGCCTCACCAGACTTACTAGCAGCGCAGATACGCAGTATTTT. Amino acid sequence: CASSLTRLTSSADTQYF.

The chain has TRBV30 and TRBJ1-5; D might be TRBD1 (5 bases). Trimming took 1 base from V and 6 from J, leaving 10 bases between them. This CDR3 comprises 13 residues. Germline assignment: CDR1 GTSNPN and CDR2 SVGIG (reference sequence). CDR3 sequence reads: CAWSAQGIQPQHF. In DNA, the CDR3 is TGTGCCTGGAGTGCCCAGGGTATTCAGCCCCAGCATTTT.

In regard to this clone: Being one base from a much bigger clone, this may be a read error. This rearrangement joins TRBV7-2 to TRBJ2-2; D call uncertain. Germline CDR1 reads SGHTA; CDR2 reads FQGNSA. The CDR3 has 13 amino acids. Trimming shortened V by 5 bases and J by 2 bases, and 6 bases separated the two germline ends. The CDR3 is CASSKINTGELFF. CDR3 in DNA: TGTGCCAGCAGCAAAATCAACACCGGGGAGCTGTTTTTT.

This chain links TRBV11-2 with TRBJ2-1; tentative D call: TRBD1 (6 bases). The ends were cut back, 1 base at V and 3 bases at J, with 7 bases in the middle. The length of the CDR3 is 14 residues. Germline CDR1 is SGHAT and CDR2 is FQNNGV. Written as DNA, the CDR3 is TGTGCCAGCAGCTTAGGGACAGTCTACAATGAGCAGTTCTTC. Translation: CASSLGTVYNEQFF.

This clone was counted a few times. The chain joins TRBV6-5 to TRBJ1-1, with TRBD1 identical over 8 bases. CDR1 is MNHEY and CDR2 is SVGAGI in the germline V gene. CDR3 length: 14 residues. The junction had 5 bases not matched to a gene; V was cut back by 5 bases and J by 3 bases. The CDR3 is CASSPGGGDTEAFF. In nucleotides, the CDR3 is TGTGCCAGCAGTCCAGGGGGCGGGGACACTGAAGCTTTCTTT.

The chain recombines TRBV4-2 with TRBJ2-1; D gene unclear. Looked up from germline, CDR1 is LGHNA and CDR2 is YNFKEQ. The CDR3 consists of 14 residues. Trimming left V 1 base short and J 8 bases short, with 12 bases between. The CDR3 protein is CASSQVVLTDEQFF. DNA for the CDR3: TGTGCCAGCAGCCAAGTGGTACTTACCGATGAGCAGTTCTTC.

J is TRBJ1-2 and V is TRBV27; D perhaps matches TRBD1 (5 bases). Germline V gene data show CDR1 as MNHEY and CDR2 as SMNVEV (reference sequence). CDR3 length equals 14 residues. The V gene lost 6 bases and the J gene lost 5 bases, with 16 bases spanning the gap. CDR3 amino acids: CASSPRRTRYGYTF. For the CDR3, the DNA is TGTGCCAGCAGCCCTAGGAGGACAAGATATGGCTACACCTTC.

The chain carries TRBV9 and TRBJ1-1; D may be TRBD1 (6 bases). This CDR3 has 15 residues. Germline CDR1 and CDR2: SGDLS and YYNGEE. Trimming took off 0 bases at V and 4 bases at J, with 13 bases between the two ends. The chain's CDR3 is CASSVEGDSGTEAFF. The CDR3 region has the DNA TGTGCCAGCAGCGTAGAGGGGGATTCAGGCACTGAAGCTTTCTTT.

This chain uses TRBV10-3 with TRBJ2-3, with D uncertain. The germline V and J ends were trimmed by 6 bases and 3 bases, with 4 bases remaining between them. The germline gives CDR1 ENHRY, CDR2 SYGVKD. The CDR3 runs 11 residues. The CDR3 sequence: CAIRLTDTQYF. DNA for the CDR3: TGTGCCATCAGGCTTACAGATACGCAGTATTTT.

The chain couples TRBV29-1 to TRBJ2-1, with 9 positions matching TRBD2. The germline CDR1 and CDR2 sequences are SQVTM and ANQGSEA. This CDR3 comprises 13 residues. J gave up 10 bases and V 5 bases, and 9 bases lay outside the gene matches. CDR3 bases: TGCAGCGTTTACCCGGGACTAGCCGGCGAGCAGTTCTTC. This encodes CSVYPGLAGEQFF.

V is TRBV24-1 and J is TRBJ2-3, with 12 nucleotides matching TRBD1. The CDR3 consists of 16 residues. V lost 2 bases, J lost 6 bases, and 5 bases stayed unmatched. The germline V gene encodes CDR1 KGHDR and CDR2 SFDVKD. CDR3 sequence: CATSDSGQGALDTQYF. As DNA, the CDR3 is TGTGCCACCAGTGATTCGGGACAGGGGGCCCTCGATACGCAGTATTTT.

The gene calls are TRBV30 and TRBJ2-7; no clear D. The CDR3 runs 11 residues. Deletions cut 2 bases from V and 2 bases from J, with 4 bases between. From germline, CDR1 is GTSNPN and CDR2 SVGIG (reference sequence). The CDR3 DNA reads as TGTGCCTGGAGTAGGACCTACGAGCAGTACTTC. Amino acids: CAWSRTYEQYF.

This clone appeared a few times. The CDR3 nucleotides are TGTGCCAGCAGCGACAGATCCCTATCGGGTGGCTACACCTTC. It encodes CASSDRSLSGGYTF. The rearrangement links TRBV3-1 (or the pseudogene TRBV3-2) to TRBJ1-2; D is perhaps TRBD1 (5 bases). The V gene's germline CDR1 is LGHDT and CDR2 YNNKEL (reference sequence). Trimming cost V 5 bases and J 7 bases, with 17 bases left between them. The CDR3 is 14 residues long.

V and J are TRBV29-1 and TRBJ2-1; 7 nucleotides align to TRBD2. V lost 7 bases, J lost 3 bases, and 3 bases stayed unmatched. This CDR3 is built from 12 residues. The germline gives CDR1 SQVTM, CDR2 ANQGSEA. As DNA, the CDR3 is TGCAGCGGGGGGGGAAGCTACAATGAGCAGTTCTTC. It codes for CSGGGSYNEQFF.

In its sample, this clone was seen a few times. The chain links TRBV7-2 to TRBJ2-3; weak D call: TRBD2 (5 bases). The germline gives CDR1 SGHTA, CDR2 FQGNSA. Trimming took off 5 bases at V and 5 bases at J, with 20 bases between the two ends. There are 16 residues in the CDR3. The CDR3 sequence is CASSPEGVGYQDTQYF. In nucleotides, the CDR3 is TGTGCCAGCAGCCCCGAGGGAGTAGGGTATCAAGATACGCAGTATTTT.

A note on this clone: This CDR3 is also generated by other DNA sequences in the sample. The CDR3 loop reads CASSPGPDRTDTQYF. CDR3 coding DNA: TGTGCCAGTAGTCCCGGGCCCGACAGGACAGATACGCAGTATTTT. The chain uses TRBV19 and TRBJ2-3, with D perhaps matching TRBD1 (6 bases). V shed 5 bases and J shed 3 bases, with 15 bases lying between them. Looked up from germline, CDR1 is LNHDA and CDR2 is SQIVND (reference sequence). This CDR3 is 15 amino acids long.

The rearrangement uses TRBV19 and TRBJ1-1; D is unclear. The CDR3 sequence is 15 residues long. Germline V gives CDR1 LNHDA, CDR2 SQIVND (reference sequence). Trimming stripped 0 bases from V and 1 base from J, with 9 bases between. The CDR3: CASSIEPGRNTEAFF. CDR3 in DNA: TGTGCCAGTAGTATAGAACCGGGCCGGAACACTGAAGCTTTCTTT. Full variable domain (remainder filled in from reference TRBV19 and TRBJ1-1): DGGITQSPKYLFRKEGQNVTLSCEQNLNHDAMYWYRQDPGQGLRLIYYSQIVNDFQKGDIAEGYSVSREKKESFPLTVTSAQKNPTAFYLCASSIEPGRNTEAFFGQGTRLTVV.

This clone was observed a handful of times. The genes are TRBV27 and TRBJ1-2; no definite D call. V was clipped by 3 bases and J by 4 bases, with 9 bases between them. The length of the CDR3 is 13 residues. Germline V CDR1 and CDR2: MNHEY, SMNVEV (reference sequence). The CDR3 DNA sequence: TGTGCCAGCAGTTTTCCGGAGGGCTATGGCTACACCTTC. It codes for CASSFPEGYGYTF.

CDR3 DNA sequence: TGTGCCAGCAGCCCTTGGACGGGAGTAGGCACCGGGGAGCTGTTTTTT. It translates to CASSPWTGVGTGELFF. This chain joins TRBV7-6 and TRBJ2-2; D might be TRBD2 (6 bases). CDR3 size: 16 residues. Germline assignment: CDR1 SGHVS and CDR2 FNYEAQ. Trimming removed 5 bases from V and 4 bases from J, with 17 bases in between.

This clone appeared a single time. The chain couples TRBV11-3 to TRBJ2-7; tentatively, D is TRBD2 (6 bases). Trimming shortened V by 0 bases and J by 7 bases, and 7 bases separated the two germline ends. Germline CDR1 is SGHNT and CDR2 is YENEEA. This CDR3 contains 12 residues. The CDR3 region has the DNA TGTGCCAGCAGCTTAGAGGGGGGAGAGCAGTACTTC. Its translation: CASSLEGGEQYF.

The V and J genes are TRBV18 and TRBJ2-7; D might be TRBD1 (6 bases). Germline V lookup: CDR1 KGHSH, CDR2 LQKENI. The CDR3 runs to 15 residues. V was shortened by 0 bases and J by 3 bases, with 12 bases between the two germline ends. CDR3 nucleotide sequence: TGTGCCAGCTCACCACCACTAACAGGGAACTACGAGCAGTACTTC. Protein sequence: CASSPPLTGNYEQYF.

This CDR3 reads CASSPQGKIGNTIYF. In DNA form, the CDR3 reads TGTGCCAGCAGTCCACAGGGGAAAATCGGAAACACCATATATTTT. This chain connects TRBV27 to TRBJ1-3; 7 bases fit TRBD1. Trimming cost V 5 bases and J 4 bases; bases outside gene matches: 8. The CDR3 length is 15 residues. The germline V gene encodes CDR1 MNHEY and CDR2 SMNVEV (reference sequence).